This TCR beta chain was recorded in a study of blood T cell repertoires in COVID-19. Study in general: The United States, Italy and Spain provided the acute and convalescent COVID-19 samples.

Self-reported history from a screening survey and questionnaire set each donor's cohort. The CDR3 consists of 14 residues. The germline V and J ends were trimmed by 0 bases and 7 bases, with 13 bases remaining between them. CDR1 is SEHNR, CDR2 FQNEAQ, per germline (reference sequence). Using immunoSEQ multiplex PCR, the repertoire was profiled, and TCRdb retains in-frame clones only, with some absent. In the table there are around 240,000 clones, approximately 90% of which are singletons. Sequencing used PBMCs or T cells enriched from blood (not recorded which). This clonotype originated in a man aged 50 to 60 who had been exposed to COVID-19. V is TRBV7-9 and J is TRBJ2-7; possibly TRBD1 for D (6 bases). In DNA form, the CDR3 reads TGTGCCAGCAGCTTAGCAGAGGGGGTACGAGAGCAGTACTTC. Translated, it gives CASSLAEGVREQYF.